This T cell receptor (beta chain) was found in a study of blood T cell repertoires in COVID-19 (dated by TCRdb to the early 2020s). Background for the entire study: The collaborator samples originated in the United States, Italy and Spain and spanned the acute and convalescent phases of COVID-19. The prospective study material was composed of cDNA or gDNA derived from T cells, B-cell-depleted T cells, or PBMCs. Subjects who had been exposed to COVID-19, were actively infected with it, or had recovered from it provided the deeply sampled blood TCRbeta repertoires that made up the dataset. The repertoires were released in a freely available public database intended as a resource for research on the immune response to SARS-CoV-2. Samples came from the ongoing ImmuneRACE study (first 160 participants) plus 1,254 subjects from 6 global collaborators. The sample metadata nearly always contained a de-identified subject ID, COVID-19 status, age in years and sex. HLA class I and class II types, where available, came from metadata supplied by the sample provider rather than from assay-based typing.

What the authors observed across the whole study: Clinical and demographic metadata were provided uncurated, with the amount varying by source and participant.

TCRbeta CDR3 regions were amplified from genomic DNA by means of the immunoSEQ Assay, a bias-controlled multiplex PCR. From the authors' description of their analysis: The number of nucleated cells in each sample was estimated by amplification of reference gene primers within the assay. Sequence reads were collapsed and filtered to measure the absolute abundance of every unique TCRbeta CDR3 rearrangement. Productive Simpson clonality was computed per sample as the square root of Simpson's diversity index over productive rearrangements. TCRdb took over this immuneACCESS table, retaining in-frame rearrangements with V and J assigned. Such tables are incomplete; in checked studies, under half of the missing clones stem from an unresolved V gene, and the remainder is unexplained. D and trimming come from the DNA, and the V and J calls and clone size come from that table. For this sample there are 150,000 to 250,000 clones; 70% to 85% appear just once. The ten largest account for roughly 6.9% of the sample.

A remark on this clone: It has no known antigen specificity. Base qualities are not recorded, but no much larger clone differs from it by a single base.

Whole blood was collected in K2EDTA tubes by collaborating institutions according to the institutions' own protocols. Collaborator samples were shipped for TCRbeta analysis as frozen whole blood, isolated PBMCs, or DNA extracted from either sample type. For CDR1 and CDR2, the germline V gene lists ENHRY and SYGVKD. At the junction V is shortened by 4 bases and J by 3 bases, with 10 bases in between. Taken from cysteine to phenylalanine, the CDR3 has 13 residues. The CDR3 DNA has 39 bases and is translated from base 1. Recombination connected TRBV10-3 to TRBJ2-7, with the D gene uncertain. Sequenced input: peripheral blood. The clonotype was recovered from a human donor with acute or convalescent COVID-19. The donor label of this sample is uncertain. CDR3 sequence: CAISGQVGYEQYF. The DNA reads as follows: TGTGCCATCAGTGGGCAGGTAGGCTACGAGCAGTACTTC.